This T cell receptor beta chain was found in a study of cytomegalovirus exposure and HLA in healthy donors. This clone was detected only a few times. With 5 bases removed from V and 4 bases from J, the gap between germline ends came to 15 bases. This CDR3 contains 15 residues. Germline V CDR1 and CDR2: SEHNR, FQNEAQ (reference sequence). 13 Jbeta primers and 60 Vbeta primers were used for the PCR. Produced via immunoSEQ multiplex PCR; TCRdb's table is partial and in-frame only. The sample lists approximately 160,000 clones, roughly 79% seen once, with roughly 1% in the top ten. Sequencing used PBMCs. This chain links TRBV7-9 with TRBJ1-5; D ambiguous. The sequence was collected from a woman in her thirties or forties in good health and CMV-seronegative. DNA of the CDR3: TGTGCCAGCAGCCCAAGTGGACGGACTAATCAGCCCCAGCATTTT. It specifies CASSPSGRTNQPQHF. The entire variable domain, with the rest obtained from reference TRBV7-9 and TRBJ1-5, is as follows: DTGVSQNPRHKITKRGQNVTFRCDPISEHNRLYWYRQTLGQGPEFLTYFQNEAQLEKSRLLSDRFSAERPKGSFSTLEIQRTEQGDSAMYLCASSPSGRTNQPQHFGDGTRLSIL.